The 28 T cell receptor beta chains below come from one sample, sequenced in a study of cytomegalovirus exposure and HLA in healthy donors. The PCR ran on 60 Vbeta and 13 Jbeta primers. The repertoire was sequenced with immunoSEQ multiplex PCR; TCRdb's copy has only in-frame clones and lacks some. The repertoire holds around 65,000 clones, approximately 72% seen once, with about 8% in the top ten. Specimen: PBMCs. All receptors come from a woman in her twenties or thirties in good health and CMV-seropositive.

The V gene is TRBV28, the J gene TRBJ2-5; the D is unclear. Germline CDR1 and CDR2: MDHEN and SYDVKM. The CDR3 covers 13 residues. V was shortened by 7 bases and J by 5 bases, with 14 bases between the two germline ends. The CDR3 spells CASTLSTVETQYF. The CDR3 coding sequence is TGTGCCAGCACCCTGAGTACGGTGGAGACCCAGTACTTC.

The V call is TRBV9, the J call TRBJ2-2; 7 bases map to TRBD1. Trimming took 0 bases from V and 5 from J; bases not matched to a gene: 4. The CDR3 covers 15 residues. From germline, CDR1 is SGDLS and CDR2 YYNGEE. The CDR3 nucleotides are TGTGCCAGCAGCGTAGGAGGGGGCGTTACCGGGGAGCTGTTTTTT. It is translated as CASSVGGGVTGELFF.

J is TRBJ2-6 and V is TRBV5-6; TRBD1 might be the D (5 bases). This CDR3 spans 15 amino acids. The V gene lost 2 bases and the J gene lost 2 bases, with 8 bases spanning the gap. Germline lookup yields CDR1 SGHDT and CDR2 YYEEEE. The CDR3 sequence is CASSFRAAGANVLTF. The CDR3 DNA sequence: TGTGCCAGCAGCTTCAGGGCCGCTGGGGCCAACGTCCTGACTTTC.

As for this clone: At one boundary the junction diverges from the germline segment, which might be a read error. Additional DNA sequences in this sample encode the identical CDR3. The gene calls are TRBV6-5 and TRBJ1-2, with 9 bases lining up with TRBD1. This CDR3 has 15 amino acids. CDR1 is MNHEY and CDR2 is SVGAGI in the germline V gene. Here the CDR3 DNA reads TGTGCCAGCAGTTCCCGACAGGGGGTTTACTATGGCTACACCTTT. Its translation: CASSSRQGVYYGYTF.

This chain links TRBV29-1 with TRBJ2-7, with D possibly being TRBD1 (6 bases). This CDR3 comprises 12 residues. Deletions cut 6 bases from V and 2 bases from J, with 11 bases between. Germline V CDR1 and CDR2: SQVTM, ANQGSEA. The CDR3 nucleotides are TGCAGCGTCAAAACAGGGCCCTACGAGCAGTACTTC. Protein product: CSVKTGPYEQYF.

The J gene is TRBJ2-7, the V gene TRBV4-2, with 8 bases matching TRBD2. This CDR3 is 18 amino acids long. CDR1 and CDR2 from the germline V gene are LGHNA and YNFKEQ. V lost 0 bases, J lost 7 bases, and 17 bases stayed unmatched. The CDR3 nucleotides are TGTGCCAGCAGCCAAGATCTCAGGAGGAGTGATACTAGCGGTGAGCAGTACTTC. This gives the protein CASSQDLRRSDTSGEQYF.

The chain links TRBV7-2 to TRBJ2-1, with D tentatively TRBD2 (6 bases). CDR1 is SGHTA, CDR2 FQGNSA, per germline. This CDR3 has 14 residues. Trimming took off 5 bases at V and 10 bases at J, with 18 bases between the two ends. DNA of the CDR3: TGTGCCAGCAGCAGCCGGGCCTCTGGGGGGGAGCAGTTCTTC. Translation gives CASSSRASGGEQFF.

This chain connects TRBV15 to TRBJ2-1; tentatively, D is TRBD2 (6 bases). V lost 0 bases and J lost 10, with 10 bases in between. The CDR3 is made up of 13 amino acids. Germline V gene lookup returns CDR1 LNHNV and CDR2 YYDKDF (reference sequence). CDR3: CATSRDPGEEQFF. CDR3 DNA sequence: TGTGCCACCAGCAGAGATCCGGGGGAAGAGCAGTTCTTC. The whole variable domain, remainder taken from reference TRBV15 and TRBJ2-1, is DAMVIQNPRYQVTQFGKPVTLSCSQTLNHNVMYWYQQKSSQAPKLLFHYYDKDFNNEADTPDNFQSRRPNTSFCFLDIRSPGLGDTAMYLCATSRDPGEEQFFGPGTRLTVL.

This chain links TRBV18 with TRBJ1-1; possibly TRBD1 for D (6 bases). CDR3 length equals 13 residues. Germline CDR1 and CDR2: KGHSH and LQKENI. V was shortened by 5 bases and J by 5 bases, with 12 bases between the two germline ends. The CDR3 spells CASSSKGGTEAFF. For the CDR3, the DNA is TGTGCCAGCTCAAGCAAGGGGGGGACTGAAGCTTTCTTT.

The chain joins TRBV27 to TRBJ1-5; 9 bases are a match to TRBD1. This CDR3 has 14 amino acids. J gave up 6 bases and V 6 bases, and 6 bases lay outside the gene matches. The germline V gene encodes CDR1 MNHEY and CDR2 SMNVEV (reference sequence). The CDR3, as DNA: TGTGCCAGCAGGAGAACAGGGGGCGGTCAGCCCCAGCATTTT. Residues: CASRRTGGGQPQHF.

The chain joins TRBV7-2 to TRBJ1-3; D call uncertain. This CDR3 contains 14 residues. Between the trimmed V and J ends, which lost 1 base and 0 bases, there was a span of 4 bases. Per germline, CDR1 SGHTA and CDR2 FQGNSA. This CDR3 reads CASSLDSSGNTIYF. As DNA, the CDR3 is TGTGCCAGCAGCTTAGACAGCTCTGGAAACACCATATATTTT.

V is TRBV7-3 and J is TRBJ2-7; tentative D call: TRBD2 (8 bases). This CDR3 is built from 19 residues. Germline CDR1 is SGHTA and CDR2 is FQGTGA. Trimming left V 4 bases short and J 3 bases short, with 28 bases between. This CDR3 is CASSSRDRAVAGPDYEQYF. In DNA form, the CDR3 reads TGTGCCAGCAGCTCCCGCGACAGGGCGGTAGCGGGACCGGACTACGAGCAGTACTTC.

The chain uses TRBV11-1 and TRBJ2-4; D is undetermined. There are 13 residues in the CDR3. V was pared by 0 bases and J by 4 bases, with 4 bases between. CDR1 is SGHAT and CDR2 is FQDESV in the germline V gene (reference sequence). The CDR3, as DNA: TGTGCCAGCAGCTTAGCCCAGAAAAACATTCAGTACTTC. It is translated as CASSLAQKNIQYF.

This chain joins TRBV5-1 and TRBJ2-3; maybe TRBD1 (5 bases). This CDR3 is built from 14 residues. Germline assignment: CDR1 SGHRS and CDR2 YFSETQ. The V end lost 7 bases, the J end lost 5 bases, and 17 bases lay between the germline ends. CDR3 DNA sequence: TGCGCCAGCCGAAAGAGCAGGGATGGAGATACGCAGTATTTT. It encodes CASRKSRDGDTQYF.

This sequence joins TRBV19 and TRBJ1-2; 7 bases are a match to TRBD1. Trimming removed 7 bases from V and 4 bases from J; junction bases left unmatched: 9. CDR1 is LNHDA and CDR2 is SQIVND in the germline V gene (reference sequence). This CDR3 has 14 residues. CDR3 amino acids: CASTPSGGSYGYTF. The CDR3 bases are TGTGCCAGTACCCCCTCAGGGGGATCCTATGGCTACACCTTC. Supplemented by reference TRBV19 and TRBJ1-2, the full variable domain reads DGGITQSPKYLFRKEGQNVTLSCEQNLNHDAMYWYRQDPGQGLRLIYYSQIVNDFQKGDIAEGYSVSREKKESFPLTVTSAQKNPTAFYLCASTPSGGSYGYTFGSGTRLTVV.

The CDR3 protein is CASSLVGHSRFHLQYF. CDR3 DNA sequence: TGTGCCAGCAGCTTAGTGGGCCATTCCCGCTTCCATCTGCAGTATTTT. The V and J genes are TRBV7-9 and TRBJ2-3; D gene ambiguous. This CDR3 region has 16 residues. Germline V gene data show CDR1 as SEHNR and CDR2 as FQNEAQ (reference sequence). V shed 1 base and J shed 11 bases, with 22 bases lying between them.

V gene TRBV5-3 combines with J gene TRBJ2-1; D remains ambiguous. TRBV5-3 belongs to the ORF category, with a function that is uncertain. The CDR3 is 14 amino acids. The V gene lost 0 bases and the J gene lost 4 bases, with 8 bases spanning the gap. CDR3 DNA sequence: TGTGCCAGAAGCTTGGGGTGGCGGTACAATGAGCAGTTCTTC. As protein: CARSLGWRYNEQFF.

The CDR3 coding sequence is TGTGCCAGCAGTTTTCAGGGCTCGAGTGGCTACACCTTC. Its protein product is CASSFQGSSGYTF. The rearrangement links TRBV27 to TRBJ1-2; tentatively, D is TRBD1 (5 bases). The germline V gene encodes CDR1 MNHEY and CDR2 SMNVEV (reference sequence). This CDR3 comprises 13 residues. V shed 3 bases and J shed 7 bases, with 12 bases lying between them.

The chain carries TRBV27 and TRBJ2-4, with D perhaps matching TRBD1 (6 bases). This CDR3 has 16 residues. Germline lookup yields CDR1 MNHEY and CDR2 SMNVEV (reference sequence). Trimming left V 8 bases short and J 0 bases short, with 17 bases between. CDR3 residues: CASGPGQPLAKNIQYF. CDR3 DNA: TGTGCCAGCGGGCCCGGACAGCCTCTAGCCAAAAACATTCAGTACTTC.

This clone was seen more than once but under ten times. The V gene is TRBV10-1, the J gene TRBJ1-5; 10 positions agree with TRBD1. Per the germline V gene, CDR1 is WNHNN and CDR2 is SYGVQD (reference sequence). V shed 7 bases and J 5 bases; nucleotides not matched to a gene: 2. The CDR3 runs to 13 residues. The CDR3 loop reads CASIGQGDQPQHF. The CDR3 DNA sequence: TGCGCCAGCATCGGACAGGGGGATCAGCCCCAGCATTTT.

The rearrangement uses TRBV27 and TRBJ2-4; D is possibly TRBD1 (5 bases). Trimming cost V 6 bases and J 0 bases, with 12 bases left between them. Germline values: CDR1 MNHEY, CDR2 SMNVEV (reference sequence). This CDR3 comprises 15 residues. As DNA, the CDR3 is TGTGCCAGCAGCCCAGCAGGGATAGCCAAAAACATTCAGTACTTC. Residues: CASSPAGIAKNIQYF.

The rearrangement links TRBV30 to TRBJ2-7; 9 bases fit TRBD1. In germline, CDR1 is GTSNPN, CDR2 SVGIG (reference sequence). The CDR3 has 15 amino acids. J gave up 1 base and V 2 bases, and 6 bases lay outside the gene matches. CDR3: CAWSRKGQGSYEQYF. The CDR3 nucleotides read TGTGCCTGGAGTCGAAAGGGACAGGGATCCTACGAGCAGTACTTC.

The chain employs TRBV5-1 and TRBJ2-1; TRBD2 aligns across 7 bases. V trimming: 6 bases; J trimming: 0 bases; junction bases outside the gene matches: 6. The germline gives CDR1 SGHRS, CDR2 YFSETQ. This CDR3 has 15 residues. The CDR3 region is CASNPGGSSYNEQFF. Here the CDR3 DNA reads TGCGCCAGCAATCCCGGGGGGAGCTCCTACAATGAGCAGTTCTTC.

The V gene is TRBV12-5, the J gene TRBJ2-2; 8 bases map to TRBD2. The germline V gene has CDR1 LGHNT and CDR2 FRNRAP. V lost 3 bases to trimming and J lost 0 bases; unmatched junction nucleotides: 3. The CDR3 consists of 16 residues. The CDR3 is CASGFKTSANTGELFF. The CDR3 region has the DNA TGTGCTAGTGGTTTTAAGACTAGCGCGAACACCGGGGAGCTGTTTTTT.

Points on this clone: One end of the junction does not line up with germline, which may come from a read error. The chain uses TRBV7-6 and TRBJ2-3; D perhaps matches TRBD2 (6 bases). The length of the CDR3 is 14 residues. Germline CDR1 SGHVS, CDR2 FNYEAQ. CDR3 nucleotide sequence: TGTGCCAGCAGTTTAGCGGAGGCCACAGATACGCAGTATTTT. It yields the protein CASSLAEATDTQYF.

In this sample, this clone turned up a few times. The chain has TRBV27 and TRBJ2-7, with D maybe TRBD1 (5 bases). The CDR3 contains 15 residues. Germline lookup yields CDR1 MNHEY and CDR2 SMNVEV (reference sequence). V lost 5 bases and J 2 bases, leaving 16 bases between the germline ends. CDR3 bases: TGTGCCAGCAGTCCCCGACCGACAGATCCCTACGAGCAGTACTTC. Its protein is CASSPRPTDPYEQYF.

V and J are TRBV28 and TRBJ2-3; TRBD2 is a possible D gene (5 bases). The germline V gene encodes CDR1 MDHEN and CDR2 SYDVKM. V was pared by 6 bases and J by 8 bases, with 18 bases between. The CDR3 has 14 residues. In DNA form, the CDR3 reads TGTGCCAGCAGCCTAGAACCTAGCCGCGGTACGCAGTATTTT. Residues: CASSLEPSRGTQYF.

The rearrangement joins TRBV11-2 to TRBJ2-1, with D possibly TRBD1 on 5 matching bases. The CDR3 consists of 15 residues. Trimming removed 5 bases from V and 4 bases from J, with 15 bases in between. Germline loops: CDR1 SGHAT, CDR2 FQNNGV. The CDR3 nucleotides are TGTGCCAGCAGCCCCCTGTGGAAGGGGTACAATGAGCAGTTCTTC. Translated: CASSPLWKGYNEQFF.